This paragraph covers one T cell receptor beta chain sequence. Its antigen is unidentified. Clones were read by immunoSEQ multiplex PCR, and TCRdb kept only the in-frame ones, dropping some. The sample records about 280,000 clones, approximately 87% being singletons. This sample is part of a study of Ad26.COV2.S vaccination and SARS-CoV-2 variants. Study-wide background: As a participant in COV1001, the donor was in the Ad26.COV2.S trial arm. By the intramuscular route, Ad26.COV2.S was given once, or twice 56 days apart. Whole-study results and caveats: The TCR-based breadth and depth measures might underestimate overall T cell responses.

Treatment: some 19 received Ad26.COV2.S at low or high dose, single or two shots; about 5 received placebo; per-sample allocation not given. The investigators took samples on day 63 after the first vaccine or placebo injection. This CDR3 is 13 amino acids long. The germline V gene has CDR1 SGHNT and CDR2 YENEEA. The ends were cut back, 0 bases at V and 7 bases at J, with 4 bases in the middle. The clonotype originates from a person aged 18 to 65 who received the Ad26.COV2.S COVID-19 vaccine or a placebo. V and J are TRBV11-3 and TRBJ1-6, with D unresolved. Sequences were derived from peripheral blood, sampled in a trial of Ad26.COV2.S vaccine versus placebo. The DNA for the CDR3 is TGTGCCAGCAGCTTAGAGGAGAATTCACCCCTCCACTTT. Amino acid sequence: CASSLEENSPLHF. Looking up the rest from reference TRBV11-3 and TRBJ1-6 gives the full variable domain: EAGVVQSPRYKIIEKKQPVAFWCNPISGHNTLYWYLQNLGQGPELLIRYENEEAVDDSQLPKDRFSAERLKGVDSTLKIQPAELGDSAVYLCASSLEENSPLHFGNGTRLTVT.